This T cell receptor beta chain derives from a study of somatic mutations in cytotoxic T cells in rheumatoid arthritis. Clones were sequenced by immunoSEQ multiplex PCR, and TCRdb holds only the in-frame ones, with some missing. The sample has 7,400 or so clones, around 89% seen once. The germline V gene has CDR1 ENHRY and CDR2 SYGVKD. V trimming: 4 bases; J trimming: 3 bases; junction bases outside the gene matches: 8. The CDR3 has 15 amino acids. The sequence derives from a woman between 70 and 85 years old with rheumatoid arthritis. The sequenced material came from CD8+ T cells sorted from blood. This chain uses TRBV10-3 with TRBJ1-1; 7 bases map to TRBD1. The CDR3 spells CAISVMRGRDTEAFF. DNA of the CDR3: TGTGCCATCAGTGTTATGAGGGGGCGGGACACTGAAGCTTTCTTT.